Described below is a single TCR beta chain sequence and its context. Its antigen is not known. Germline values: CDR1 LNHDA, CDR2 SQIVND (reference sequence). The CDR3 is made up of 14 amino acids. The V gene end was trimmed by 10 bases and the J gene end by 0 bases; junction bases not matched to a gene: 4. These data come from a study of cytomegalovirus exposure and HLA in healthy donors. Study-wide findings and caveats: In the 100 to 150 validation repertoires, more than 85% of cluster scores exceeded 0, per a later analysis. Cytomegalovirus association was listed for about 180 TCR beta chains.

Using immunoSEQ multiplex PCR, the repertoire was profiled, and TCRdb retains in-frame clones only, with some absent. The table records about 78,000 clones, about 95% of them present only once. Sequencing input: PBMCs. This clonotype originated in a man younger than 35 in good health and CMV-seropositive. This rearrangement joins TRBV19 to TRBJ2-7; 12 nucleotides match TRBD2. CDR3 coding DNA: TGTGCCACCAGGACTAGCGGGACCTCCTACGAGCAGTACTTC. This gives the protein CATRTSGTSYEQYF. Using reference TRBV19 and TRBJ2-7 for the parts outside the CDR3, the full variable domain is DGGITQSPKYLFRKEGQNVTLSCEQNLNHDAMYWYRQDPGQGLRLIYYSQIVNDFQKGDIAEGYSVSREKKESFPLTVTSAQKNPTAFYLCATRTSGTSYEQYFGPGTRLTVT.